A selection of T cell receptor beta chains follows, all from one sample in a study of long-term antiretroviral therapy in people with HIV. TCRdb's table, derived via immunoSEQ multiplex PCR, lists solely in-frame clones and lacks some. The sample shows around 20,000 clones, 85% to 90% of them seen only once. The sample in question was unsorted PBMCs, obtained 4.2 years after starting antiretroviral therapy. These receptor sequences come from a man between 45 and 60 years old with HIV. Both conserved end residues are part of each CDR3. D genes are given only for firm matches. Where a row states a size, it is once, few, many or the class of an expanded clone; other rows omit it.

>-|-|TRBJ1-6|TRBV4-3
TGCGCCAGCAGCCAAGGGGCCGTGGCACCCCTCCACTTT
CASSQGAVAPLHF
>-|TRBD1|TRBJ1-1|TRBV5-4
TGTGCCTGCGACAGGGGGCCGGGGAACACTGAAGCTTTCTTT
CACDRGPGNTEAFF
>-|TRBD1|TRBJ2-3|TRBV15
TGTGCCACCAGCAGAGATCAGGGGGCTCGCACAGATACGCAGTATTTT
CATSRDQGARTDTQYF
>-|TRBD1|TRBJ1-4|TRBV2
TGTGCCAGCATGGACAGGGGGAATGAAAAACTGTTTTTT
CASMDRGNEKLFF
>-|-|TRBJ1-1|TRBV2
TGTGCCAGCACCCCAGGGGAGGGCACTGAAGCTTTCTTT
CASTPGEGTEAFF
>-|-|TRBJ1-3|TRBV30
TGTGCCTGGAGGGATTGGTCTTATGGAAACACCATATATTTT
CAWRDWSYGNTIYF
>-|TRBD2|TRBJ2-5|TRBV9
TGTGCCAGCAGCGGGGGGACTAGCGGGGAGACCCAGTACTTC
CASSGGTSGETQYF
>-|TRBD1|TRBJ2-7|TRBV28
TGTGCCAGCAGTCCAAAGGGGGCCGGGCAGTACTTC
CASSPKGAGQYF
>few|-|TRBJ1-2|TRBV15
TGTGCCACCAGCAGAGATTACCCCCGGGATGGCTACACCTTC
CATSRDYPRDGYTF
>-|-|TRBJ2-2|TRBV27
TGTGCCAGCAGTCCTAGCCGCACCGGGGAGCTGTTTTTT
CASSPSRTGELFF
>-|-|TRBJ1-6|TRBV11-2
TGTGCCAGCAGCTTAGATCTTGACAGCAGGGCCCTCCACTTT
CASSLDLDSRALHF
>-|-|TRBJ2-3|TRBV19
TGTGCCAGTAGTATAGGCTCTACGCAGTATTTT
CASSIGSTQYF
>-|TRBD1|TRBJ2-7|TRBV19
TGTGCCAGTAGCCACAGGACAGGCTCCTACGAGCAGTACTTC
CASSHRTGSYEQYF
>-|TRBD2|TRBJ2-1|TRBV7-9
TGTGCCAGCAGCCATACTAGCGGGGGGAGGAATGAGCAGTTCTTC
CASSHTSGGRNEQFF
>-|TRBD2|TRBJ2-1|TRBV14
TGTGCCAGCAGCCAACTAGCGGGGGGCTCCTACAATGAGCAGTTCTTC
CASSQLAGGSYNEQFF
>-|-|TRBJ1-2|TRBV7-2
TGTGCCAGCAGCCGAACAGAGAACTATGGCTACACCTTC
CASSRTENYGYTF
>-|TRBD1|TRBJ2-7|TRBV10-3
TGTGCCATCAGTGAGGTGGGGACCGGGACAGGGAAGGACGAGCAGTACTTC
CAISEVGTGTGKDEQYF
>-|TRBD1|TRBJ1-1|TRBV9
TGTGCCAGCAGCCCCGGGACAGGGAGTTGGACTTTCTTT
CASSPGTGSWTFF
>few|TRBD2|TRBJ2-2|TRBV10-3
TGTGCCATCAGTGAGTCGGGACTATCGAACACCGGGGAGCTGTTTTTT
CAISESGLSNTGELFF
>-|-|TRBJ1-3|TRBV27
TGTGCCAGCAGTTTATCTACCAGTCCTGGAAACACCATATATTTT
CASSLSTSPGNTIYF
>once|-|TRBJ2-2|TRBV5-1
TGCGCCAGCAGCTTGAGGACAGCGACCGGGGAGCTGTTTTTT
CASSLRTATGELFF
>-|-|TRBJ2-7|TRBV27
TGTGCCAGCAGTCTAACAGGGTACTCCTACGAGCAGTACTTC
CASSLTGYSYEQYF
>-|TRBD1|TRBJ1-2|TRBV10-2
TGCGCCAGCAGTGGGCGCAGACAGGGGGCCTTTGGCTACACCTTC
CASSGRRQGAFGYTF
>-|TRBD1|TRBJ1-1|TRBV19
TGTGCCAGTAGTATCCGGGACAGGGGATCTGAAGCTTTCTTT
CASSIRDRGSEAFF
>-|-|TRBJ1-1|TRBV7-8
TGTGCCAGCAGCTTACTCTGGGGCGGGGGGACTGAAGCTTTCTTT
CASSLLWGGGTEAFF
>-|TRBD2|TRBJ2-2|TRBV9
TGTGCCAGCAGCCCCCTAGCGGGGGCGAACGGGGAGCTGTTTTTT
CASSPLAGANGELFF
>once|-|TRBJ1-5|TRBV19
TGTGCCAGTAGTATATTCAGAAAATTGGACGGCAATCAGCCCCAGCATTTT
CASSIFRKLDGNQPQHF
>-|-|TRBJ2-5|TRBV15
TGTGCCACCAGCAGAGGACTGAAAGAGACCCAGTACTTC
CATSRGLKETQYF
>-|TRBD1|TRBJ1-1|TRBV5-1
TGCGCCAGCAGCCTCCTGGGACAGGGAAAGTCGATGAACACTGAAGCTTTCTTT
CASSLLGQGKSMNTEAFF
>-|TRBD1|TRBJ2-1|TRBV19
TGTGCCAGTAGTATTATAGGGGGCGGGAATGAGCAGTTCTTC
CASSIIGGGNEQFF
>-|-|TRBJ2-6|TRBV25-1
TGTGCCAGCAGTCTACAGGACGGGGCCAACGTCCTGACTTTC
CASSLQDGANVLTF
>-|TRBD2|TRBJ2-2|TRBV4-2
TGTGCCAGCAGCAGCACGGGGGGGATCGGGGAGCTGTTTTTT
CASSSTGGIGELFF
>-|-|TRBJ2-6|TRBV19
TGTGCCAGTAGGATTGCTTCTGGGGCCAACGTCCTGACTTTC
CASRIASGANVLTF
>-|TRBD1|TRBJ2-1|TRBV7-2
TGTGCCAGCAGCCCTTTGGGACAGGGGCCTCGGGATGAGCAGTTCTTC
CASSPLGQGPRDEQFF
>few|-|TRBJ2-2|TRBV6-6
TGTGCCAGCAGTTCTGGATGGGCATTCGAGGCCGGGGAGCTGTTTTTT
CASSSGWAFEAGELFF
>-|TRBD1|TRBJ1-6|TRBV4-3
TGCGCCAGCAGCCAAGAGCCGGGACAGTATAATTCACCCCTCCACTTT
CASSQEPGQYNSPLHF
>-|TRBD1|TRBJ2-2|TRBV5-6
TGTGCCAGCAGCTCCGACAGGGGATTGGTAGGCACCGGGGAGCTGTTTTTT
CASSSDRGLVGTGELFF
>-|-|TRBJ1-2|TRBV7-8
TGTGCCAGCAGCTTATATGCCCGCTCTGGCTACACCTTC
CASSLYARSGYTF
>-|-|TRBJ2-7|TRBV19
TGTGCCAGTAGTATAACGGCTACTGTAGCCTACGAGCAGTACTTC
CASSITATVAYEQYF
>-|-|TRBJ2-1|TRBV18
TGTGCCAGCTCACCGTTGATGGGGAACTACAATGAGCAGTTCTTC
CASSPLMGNYNEQFF
>-|TRBD1|TRBJ1-2|TRBV19
TGTGCCAGTAGTCCGACAGGGGGACACTATGGCTACACCTTC
CASSPTGGHYGYTF
>once|-|TRBJ2-3|TRBV29-1
TGCAGCGTCCGGACTAAACTCACAGATACGCAGTATTTT
CSVRTKLTDTQYF
>few|TRBD1|TRBJ1-1|TRBV5-8
TGTGCCAGCAGCTTCCGAAGACAGGGGATAACTGAAGCTTTCTTT
CASSFRRQGITEAFF
>few|-|TRBJ1-5|TRBV9
TGTGCCAGCAGCCGAGATATCGCTCAGCCCCAGCATTTT
CASSRDIAQPQHF
>once|-|TRBJ1-6|TRBV4-3
TGCGCCAGCAGCCAAGATGGGGGGGCCCATTCACCCCTCCACTTT
CASSQDGGAHSPLHF
>-|-|TRBJ1-2|TRBV15
TGTGCCACCAGCAGAGATGGGACCCGGGCCTTACGCCACTATGGCTACACCTTC
CATSRDGTRALRHYGYTF
>-|-|TRBJ1-2|TRBV6-1
TGTGCCAGCAGACCCATCTACTATGGCTACACCTTC
CASRPIYYGYTF
>-|TRBD2|TRBJ2-1|TRBV27
TGTGCCAGCACCCGCGGGGGGGACAACAATGAGCAGTTCTTC
CASTRGGDNNEQFF
>-|-|TRBJ1-3|TRBV30
TGTGCCTGGAGCGCCTGGGGTAGCTCTGGAAACACCATATATTTT
CAWSAWGSSGNTIYF
>-|-|TRBJ2-1|TRBV5-6
TGTGCCAGCAGCTTGCATCCGGACAACCTTTACAATGAGCAGTTCTTC
CASSLHPDNLYNEQFF
>-|-|TRBJ2-7|TRBV11-2
TGTGCCAGCAGCTTAGCCGGGACACCAGCCTACGAGCAGTACTTC
CASSLAGTPAYEQYF